Listed here are 13 T cell receptor beta chains from one sample, sequenced in a study of cytomegalovirus exposure and HLA in healthy donors. Primers included in the PCR were 60 Vbeta and 13 Jbeta primers. Some clones are missing from TCRdb's copy, which holds only in-frame ones; the method was immunoSEQ multiplex PCR. The table has fewer than 200,000 clones, about nine tenths seen once. Input material: PBMCs. Receptors were obtained from a boy younger than 10 in good health and CMV-seronegative.

This clone was counted a few times. The chain has TRBV6-4 and TRBJ2-2; 8 bases are a match to TRBD2. Unmatched junction bases numbered 13, after V lost 6 bases and J lost 7 bases. The CDR3 spans 16 residues. Germline V gene sequence: CDR1 MRHNA, CDR2 SNTAGT. The CDR3 loop is CASSRDSAGTSGELFF. The CDR3 DNA sequence: TGTGCCAGCAGCCGGGACTCAGCGGGGACTAGCGGGGAGCTGTTTTTT.

This clone has more than one count but fewer than ten. This chain links TRBV28 with TRBJ2-7; no clear D. This CDR3 has 13 amino acids. The germline V gene has CDR1 MDHEN and CDR2 SYDVKM. V was pared by 3 bases and J by 8 bases, with 14 bases between. The CDR3 nucleotides are TGTGCCAGCAGTTTGACGACACCATCCCAGCAGTACTTC. Its protein is CASSLTTPSQQYF. The full variable domain, completed using reference TRBV28 and TRBJ2-7, is DVKVTQSSRYLVKRTGEKVFLECVQDMDHENMFWYRQDPGLGLRLIYFSYDVKMKEKGDIPEGYSVSREKKERFSLILESASTNQTSMYLCASSLTTPSQQYFGPGTRLTVT.

This chain joins TRBV13 and TRBJ2-2, with a tentative D call TRBD2 (6 bases). Germline V gives CDR1 PRHDT, CDR2 FYEKMQ (reference sequence). The CDR3 covers 15 residues. V lost 5 bases and J 4 bases, leaving 14 bases between the germline ends. The CDR3 loop reads CASSHTDYLTGELFF. CDR3 bases: TGTGCCAGCAGCCATACGGACTACCTCACCGGGGAGCTGTTTTTT. Full variable domain (rest looked up from reference TRBV13 and TRBJ2-2): AAGVIQSPRHLIKEKRETATLKCYPIPRHDTVYWYQQGPGQDPQFLISFYEKMQSDKGSIPDRFSAQQFSDYHSELNMSSLELGDSALYFCASSHTDYLTGELFFGEGSRLTVL.

The chain joins TRBV27 to TRBJ2-3; D perhaps matches TRBD2 (5 bases). The CDR3 is 15 residues long. CDR1 and CDR2 (germline): MNHEY, SMNVEV (reference sequence). Trimming took 7 bases from V and 1 from J, leaving 15 bases between them. The CDR3 reads CASTPRTLGTDTQYF. The CDR3, as DNA: TGTGCCAGCACCCCCCGGACTCTGGGCACAGATACGCAGTATTTT.

This chain links TRBV2 with TRBJ2-5; 8 nucleotides agree with TRBD1. V trimming: 4 bases; J trimming: 5 bases; junction bases outside the gene matches: 12. Looked up from germline, CDR1 is SNHLY and CDR2 is FYNNEI. The CDR3 extends over 16 amino acids. Here the CDR3 reads CASSGAGTGGRETQYF. CDR3 in DNA: TGTGCCAGCAGTGGAGCCGGGACAGGTGGTAGGGAGACCCAGTACTTC.

This chain uses TRBV19 with TRBJ1-2; 7 bases match TRBD1. Germline CDR1 is LNHDA and CDR2 is SQIVND (reference sequence). This CDR3 comprises 14 residues. V was pared by 7 bases and J by 8 bases, with 13 bases of the junction left unmatched. The CDR3 sequence is CASIPTGTSRGYTF. The CDR3 region has the DNA TGTGCCAGTATCCCGACAGGGACGAGCCGGGGCTACACCTTC. Using reference TRBV19 and TRBJ1-2 for the parts outside the CDR3, the full variable domain is DGGITQSPKYLFRKEGQNVTLSCEQNLNHDAMYWYRQDPGQGLRLIYYSQIVNDFQKGDIAEGYSVSREKKESFPLTVTSAQKNPTAFYLCASIPTGTSRGYTFGSGTRLTVV.

This rearrangement joins TRBV10-2 to TRBJ2-1; no clear D. Germline V gene data show CDR1 as WSHSY and CDR2 as SAAADI. CDR3 length: 14 residues. The V end was cut by 6 bases, the J end by 6 bases, with 15 bases between. The CDR3 coding sequence is TGCGCCAGCAGGGGCAGATTAGAAGCCAATGAGCAGTTCTTC. It translates to CASRGRLEANEQFF.

The rearrangement joins TRBV5-1 to TRBJ2-1, with TRBD2 matching over 10 bases. The V and J ends lost 0 bases and 4 bases, in that order; junction bases with no gene match: 13. This CDR3 is 19 amino acids long. Germline V gene sequence: CDR1 SGHRS, CDR2 YFSETQ. CDR3: CASSLEPRWGTSDYNEQFF. The CDR3 DNA reads as TGCGCCAGCAGCTTGGAGCCCAGGTGGGGGACTAGCGATTACAATGAGCAGTTCTTC.

CDR3 loop: CASSASTASYNEQFF. The CDR3 DNA reads TGTGCCAGCAGCGCTAGCACAGCCTCCTACAATGAGCAGTTCTTC. The chain combines TRBV2 with TRBJ2-1; tentative D call: TRBD2 (5 bases). With 6 bases removed from V and 0 bases from J, the gap between germline ends came to 12 bases. The CDR3 runs to 15 residues. From germline, CDR1 is SNHLY and CDR2 FYNNEI.

The chain uses TRBV6-6 and TRBJ2-7; D perhaps matches TRBD1 (5 bases). Trimming stripped 5 bases from V and 7 bases from J, with 18 bases between. CDR1 is MNHNY, CDR2 SVGAGI, per germline (reference sequence). The CDR3 totals 14 residues. CDR3 amino acids: CASSPRAQRREQYF. CDR3 DNA: TGTGCCAGCAGTCCCAGGGCGCAGAGGCGAGAGCAGTACTTC.

The chain uses TRBV19 and TRBJ2-1; perhaps TRBD1 as D (5 bases). The germline V gene encodes CDR1 LNHDA and CDR2 SQIVND (reference sequence). Trimming took off 4 bases at V and 8 bases at J, with 9 bases between the two ends. This CDR3 region has 12 residues. The CDR3 DNA follows: TGTGCCAGTAGTAATTTAGGGGATGAGCAGTTCTTC. It yields the protein CASSNLGDEQFF.

This clone was observed once. The chain couples TRBV28 to TRBJ1-1; TRBD1 matches 7 bases. Germline V gives CDR1 MDHEN, CDR2 SYDVKM. This CDR3 has 15 amino acids. J gave up 4 bases and V 5 bases, and 10 bases lay outside the gene matches. The CDR3 sequence is CASSPGQARTTEAFF. The DNA of the CDR3 is TGTGCCAGCAGTCCAGGACAGGCGCGGACCACTGAAGCTTTCTTT.

The genes are TRBV2 and TRBJ1-1; the D gene is possibly TRBD1 (6 bases). CDR1 and CDR2 (germline): SNHLY, FYNNEI. The CDR3 extends over 13 amino acids. The ends were cut back, 7 bases at V and 1 base at J, with 10 bases in the middle. The CDR3 sequence is CASTGQTNTEAFF. As DNA, the CDR3 is TGTGCCAGCACCGGACAGACGAACACTGAAGCTTTCTTT. Drawing the rest from reference TRBV2 and TRBJ1-1, the complete variable domain is EPEVTQTPSHQVTQMGQEVILRCVPISNHLYFYWYRQILGQKVEFLVSFYNNEISEKSEIFDDQFSVERPDGSNFTLKIRSTKLEDSAMYFCASTGQTNTEAFFGQGTRLTVV.